Presented here are 15 T cell receptor beta chains from one specimen sequenced in a study of cytomegalovirus exposure and HLA in healthy donors. PCR involved 60 Vbeta and 13 Jbeta primers. The protocol was immunoSEQ multiplex PCR, while the TCRdb copy is restricted to in-frame clones and leaves out a portion. The sample lists around 180,000 clones, about 80% seen once, with approximately 0.7% in the top ten. Sequenced sample: PBMCs. These receptors were taken from a woman aged 40-49 years in good health and CMV-seronegative.

The chain carries TRBV5-6 and TRBJ2-1, with D possibly being TRBD1 (6 bases). Germline V lookup: CDR1 SGHDT, CDR2 YYEEEE. V lost 0 bases and J 9 bases, leaving 16 bases between the germline ends. The CDR3 runs to 15 residues. The CDR3 protein is CASSLAPTTGGEQFF. The CDR3 DNA reads as TGTGCCAGCAGCTTGGCCCCTACGACAGGTGGTGAGCAGTTCTTC.

The chain carries TRBV27 and TRBJ1-6, with D possibly TRBD1 on 5 matching bases. Trimming stripped 11 bases from V and 0 bases from J, with 11 bases between. The CDR3 has 14 residues. Per germline, CDR1 MNHEY and CDR2 SMNVEV (reference sequence). The CDR3 DNA follows: TGTGCCGTTCGGGGGAGCTCCTATAATTCACCCCTCCACTTT. Translating it yields CAVRGSSYNSPLHF.

This clone was observed once. This rearrangement joins TRBV6-6 to TRBJ2-3, with a weak D call TRBD1 (6 bases). Germline V lookup: CDR1 MNHNY, CDR2 SVGAGI (reference sequence). V was pared by 7 bases and J by 5 bases, with 22 bases between. This CDR3 region has 16 residues. DNA of the CDR3: TGTGCCAGCACCACAACAGGGCCCGGAGGAATAGATACGCAGTATTTT. Translated, it gives CASTTTGPGGIDTQYF.

The genes are TRBV27 and TRBJ1-1; 8 bases align to TRBD1. Germline V lookup: CDR1 MNHEY, CDR2 SMNVEV (reference sequence). The CDR3 is 13 residues long. Trimming removed 8 bases from V and 4 bases from J; junction bases left unmatched: 6. CDR3 loop: CASGLDRATEAFF. The DNA for the CDR3 is TGTGCCAGCGGCCTGGACAGGGCCACTGAAGCTTTCTTT.

This chain uses TRBV7-9 with TRBJ2-7, with TRBD2 identical over 9 bases. The V segment lost 4 bases and the J segment 5 bases; nucleotides outside the gene matches: 9. The germline gives CDR1 SEHNR, CDR2 FQNEAQ (reference sequence). The CDR3 is 15 residues long. The CDR3 loop reads CASSSGGGEAHEQYF. The CDR3 DNA is TGTGCCAGCAGCTCCGGCGGGGGGGAGGCCCACGAGCAGTACTTC.

J is TRBJ1-1 and V is TRBV6-1; D gene ambiguous. V dropped 11 bases and J dropped 6 bases, with 16 bases sitting between them. The CDR3 is made up of 12 amino acids. Germline CDR1 MNHNS, CDR2 SASEGT. The CDR3 nucleotides are TGTGCCTCAGCGGGCCGGGTATCTGAAGCTTTCTTT. It encodes CASAGRVSEAFF.

The rearrangement uses TRBV28 and TRBJ1-4, with D tentatively TRBD1 (6 bases). Deletions cut 9 bases from V and 0 bases from J, with 17 bases between. CDR3 size: 16 residues. CDR1 and CDR2 (germline): MDHEN, SYDVKM. The CDR3, as DNA: TGTGCCAGTCACGGTATCTGGACAGCAACTAATGAAAAACTGTTTTTT. This gives the protein CASHGIWTATNEKLFF.

V is TRBV12-5 and J is TRBJ1-1, with D perhaps matching TRBD1 (6 bases). The germline V gene has CDR1 LGHNT and CDR2 FRNRAP. The CDR3 is made up of 14 amino acids. V was shortened by 7 bases and J by 5 bases, with 17 bases between the two germline ends. The DNA for the CDR3 is TGTGCTAGTGCCTTTGGGGGGGCTGGGACTGAAGCTTTCTTT. This encodes CASAFGGAGTEAFF.

The chain combines TRBV6-1 with TRBJ2-2; no reliable D call. Trimming left V 6 bases short and J 2 bases short, with 7 bases between. Germline assignment: CDR1 MNHNS and CDR2 SASEGT. The CDR3 has 13 residues. The CDR3: CASRSVNTGELFF. CDR3 nucleotide sequence: TGTGCCAGCAGGAGTGTTAACACCGGGGAGCTGTTTTTT.

The genes are TRBV28 and TRBJ1-1, with TRBD1 matching over 7 bases. The germline V gene has CDR1 MDHEN and CDR2 SYDVKM. CDR3 length equals 14 residues. With V trimmed by 11 bases and J by 5 bases, 14 bases remained unmatched. As DNA, the CDR3 is TGTGCCGGCCGGGACAGCCTCCAGGGGACTGAAGCTTTCTTT. It encodes CAGRDSLQGTEAFF.

This sequence joins TRBV9 and TRBJ1-3; TRBD1 might be the D (6 bases). Germline V CDR1 and CDR2: SGDLS, YYNGEE. V lost 3 bases and J 1 base, leaving 11 bases between the germline ends. CDR3 length equals 15 residues. CDR3 bases: TGTGCCAGCAGCGCGGCACAGGGTTCTGGAAACACCATATATTTT. Translating it yields CASSAAQGSGNTIYF.

The rearrangement uses TRBV28 and TRBJ1-2; D unclear. Germline values: CDR1 MDHEN, CDR2 SYDVKM. The CDR3 is 12 residues long. Trimming left V 5 bases short and J 5 bases short, with 9 bases between. CDR3 in DNA: TGTGCCAGCAGTCCCTCTAGATATGGCTACACCTTC. It translates to CASSPSRYGYTF.

This clone was counted a few times. The genes are TRBV5-5 and TRBJ1-2, with 8 bases matching TRBD1. The CDR3 is made up of 13 amino acids. CDR1 is SGHKS, CDR2 YYEKEE, per germline (reference sequence). With 4 bases clipped from V and 2 bases from J, the junction kept 1 base outside the gene matches. Here the CDR3 DNA reads TGTGCCAGCAGCCGGACAGGGAACTATGGCTACACCTTC. This translates into CASSRTGNYGYTF.

The V and J genes are TRBV29-1 and TRBJ1-5; TRBD1 aligns across 8 bases. The V segment lost 4 bases and the J segment 2 bases; nucleotides outside the gene matches: 4. CDR1 and CDR2 (germline): SQVTM, ANQGSEA. The CDR3 is 14 residues long. The CDR3 DNA reads as TGCAGCGTTGGGCAGGGGGCGGGCAATCAGCCCCAGCATTTT. It is translated as CSVGQGAGNQPQHF. Full variable domain (remainder filled in from reference TRBV29-1 and TRBJ1-5): SAVISQKPSRDICQRGTSLTIQCQVDSQVTMMFWYRQQPGQSLTLIATANQGSEATYESGFVIDKFPISRPNLTFSTLTVSNMSPEDSSIYLCSVGQGAGNQPQHFGDGTRLSIL.

The chain has TRBV28 and TRBJ1-3; D is perhaps TRBD1 (5 bases). This CDR3 contains 15 residues. Deletions cut 3 bases from V and 3 bases from J, with 12 bases between. CDR1 is MDHEN, CDR2 SYDVKM, per germline. CDR3 sequence (DNA): TGTGCCAGCAGTTTTAGCAGGGATGGTGGAAACACCATATATTTT. Encoded protein: CASSFSRDGGNTIYF.